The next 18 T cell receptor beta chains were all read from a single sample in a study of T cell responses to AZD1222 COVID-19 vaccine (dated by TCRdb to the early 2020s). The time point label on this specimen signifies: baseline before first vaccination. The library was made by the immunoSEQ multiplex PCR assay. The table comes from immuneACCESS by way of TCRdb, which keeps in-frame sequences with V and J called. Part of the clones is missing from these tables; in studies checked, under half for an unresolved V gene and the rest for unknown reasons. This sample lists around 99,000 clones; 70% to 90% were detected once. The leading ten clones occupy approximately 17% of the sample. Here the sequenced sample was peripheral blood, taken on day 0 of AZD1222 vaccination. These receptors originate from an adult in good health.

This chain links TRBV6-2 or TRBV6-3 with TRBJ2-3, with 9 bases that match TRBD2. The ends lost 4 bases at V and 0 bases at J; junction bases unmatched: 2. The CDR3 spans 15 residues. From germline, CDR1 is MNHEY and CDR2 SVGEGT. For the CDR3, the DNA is TGTGCCAGCAGTTTAGCGGGGGCTAGCACAGATACGCAGTATTTT. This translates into CASSLAGASTDTQYF.

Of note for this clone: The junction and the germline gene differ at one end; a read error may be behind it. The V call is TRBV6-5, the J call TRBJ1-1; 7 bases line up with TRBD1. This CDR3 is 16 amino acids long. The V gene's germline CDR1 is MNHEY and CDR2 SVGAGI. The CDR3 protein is CASSNSGGSMNTEAFF. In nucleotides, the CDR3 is TGTGCCAGCAGTAACTCAGGGGGGTCCATGAACACTGAAGCTTTCTTT.

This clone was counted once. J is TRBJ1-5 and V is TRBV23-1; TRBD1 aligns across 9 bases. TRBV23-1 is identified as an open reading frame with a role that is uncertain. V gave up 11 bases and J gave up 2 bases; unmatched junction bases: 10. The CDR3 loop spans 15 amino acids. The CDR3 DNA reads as TGCGCCGGCCAGGGACAGGGTTTAGGCAATCAGCCCCAGCATTTT. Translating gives CAGQGQGLGNQPQHF.

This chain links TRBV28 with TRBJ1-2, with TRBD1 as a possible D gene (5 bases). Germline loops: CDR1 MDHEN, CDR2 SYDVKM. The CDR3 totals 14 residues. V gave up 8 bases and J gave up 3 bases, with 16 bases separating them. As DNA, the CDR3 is TGTGCCAGCGGGGACGGACCTGGAGACTATGGCTACACCTTC. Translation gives CASGDGPGDYGYTF.

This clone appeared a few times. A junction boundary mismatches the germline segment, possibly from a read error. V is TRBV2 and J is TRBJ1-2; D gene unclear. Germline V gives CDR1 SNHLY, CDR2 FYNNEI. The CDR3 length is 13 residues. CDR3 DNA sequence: TGTGCCAGCAGCGAAGGGTTTCGAGGGGGCTACACCTTC. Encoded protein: CASSEGFRGGYTF.

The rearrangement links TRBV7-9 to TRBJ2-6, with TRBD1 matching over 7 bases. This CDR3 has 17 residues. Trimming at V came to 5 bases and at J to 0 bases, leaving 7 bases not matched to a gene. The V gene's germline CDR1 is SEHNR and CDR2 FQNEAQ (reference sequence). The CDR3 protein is CASSQRDSPSGANVLTF. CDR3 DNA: TGTGCCAGCAGCCAAAGGGACAGCCCCTCTGGGGCCAACGTCCTGACTTTC.

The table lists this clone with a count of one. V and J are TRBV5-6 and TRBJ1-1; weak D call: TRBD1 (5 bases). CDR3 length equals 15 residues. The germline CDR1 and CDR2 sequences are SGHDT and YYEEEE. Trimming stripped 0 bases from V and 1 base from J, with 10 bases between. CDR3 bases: TGTGCCAGCAGCTTGGGTATAAGGGGGAACACTGAAGCTTTCTTT. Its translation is CASSLGIRGNTEAFF.

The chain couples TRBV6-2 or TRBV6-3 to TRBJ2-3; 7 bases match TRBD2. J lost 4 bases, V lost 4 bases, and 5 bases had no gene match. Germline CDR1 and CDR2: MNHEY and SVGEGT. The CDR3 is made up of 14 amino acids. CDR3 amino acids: CASSWPGRADTQYF. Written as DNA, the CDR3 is TGTGCCAGCAGTTGGCCAGGGAGGGCAGATACGCAGTATTTT.

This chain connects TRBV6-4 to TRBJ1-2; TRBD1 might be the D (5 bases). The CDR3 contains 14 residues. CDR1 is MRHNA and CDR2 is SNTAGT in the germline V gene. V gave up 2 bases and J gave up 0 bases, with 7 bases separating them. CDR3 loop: CASSDGGANYGYTF. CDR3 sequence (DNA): TGTGCCAGCAGTGACGGGGGAGCTAACTATGGCTACACCTTC.

DNA of the CDR3: TGTGCCAGCAGCGTGGACCCGGGACTACCATACGAGCAGTACTTC. It yields the protein CASSVDPGLPYEQYF. The chain combines TRBV9 with TRBJ2-7; 7 positions agree with TRBD2. The germline CDR1 and CDR2 sequences are SGDLS and YYNGEE. The CDR3 length is 15 residues. The V gene end was trimmed by 2 bases and the J gene end by 4 bases; junction bases not matched to a gene: 9. The full variable domain, completed using reference TRBV9 and TRBJ2-7, is DSGVTQTPKHLITATGQRVTLRCSPRSGDLSVYWYQQSLDQGLQFLIQYYNGEERAKGNILERFSAQQFPDLHSELNLSSLELGDSALYFCASSVDPGLPYEQYFGPGTRLTVT.

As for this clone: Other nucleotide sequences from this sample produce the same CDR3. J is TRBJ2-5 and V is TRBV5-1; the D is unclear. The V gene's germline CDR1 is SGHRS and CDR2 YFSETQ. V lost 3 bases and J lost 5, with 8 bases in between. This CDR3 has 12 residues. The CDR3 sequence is CASSSPQETQYF. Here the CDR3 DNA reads TGCGCCAGCAGCTCCCCCCAGGAGACCCAGTACTTC.

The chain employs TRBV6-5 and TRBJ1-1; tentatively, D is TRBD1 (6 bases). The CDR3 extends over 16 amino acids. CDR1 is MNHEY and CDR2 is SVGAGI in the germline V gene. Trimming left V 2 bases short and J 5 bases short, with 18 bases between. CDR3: CASSYPPATGRTEAFF. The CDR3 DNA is TGTGCCAGCAGTTACCCACCAGCTACAGGGAGGACTGAAGCTTTCTTT.

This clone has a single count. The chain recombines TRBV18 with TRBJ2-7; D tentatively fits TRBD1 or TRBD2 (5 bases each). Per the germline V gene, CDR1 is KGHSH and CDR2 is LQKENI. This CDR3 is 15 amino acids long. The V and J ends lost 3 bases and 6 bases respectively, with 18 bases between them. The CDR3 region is CASSPLSGNEGEQYF. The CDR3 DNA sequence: TGTGCCAGCTCACCCCTTTCAGGGAATGAGGGCGAGCAGTACTTC. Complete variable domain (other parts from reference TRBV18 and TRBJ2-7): NAGVMQNPRHLVRRRGQEARLRCSPMKGHSHVYWYRQLPEEGLKFMVYLQKENIIDESGMPKERFSAEFPKEGPSILRIQQVVRGDSAAYFCASSPLSGNEGEQYFGPGTRLTVT.

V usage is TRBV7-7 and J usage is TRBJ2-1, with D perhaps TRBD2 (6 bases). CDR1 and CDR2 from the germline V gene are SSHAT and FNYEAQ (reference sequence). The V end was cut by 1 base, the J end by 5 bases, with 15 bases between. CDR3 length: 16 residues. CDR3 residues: CASSLDVAESHNEQFF. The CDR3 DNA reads TGTGCCAGCAGCTTAGATGTAGCGGAGAGCCACAATGAGCAGTTCTTC.

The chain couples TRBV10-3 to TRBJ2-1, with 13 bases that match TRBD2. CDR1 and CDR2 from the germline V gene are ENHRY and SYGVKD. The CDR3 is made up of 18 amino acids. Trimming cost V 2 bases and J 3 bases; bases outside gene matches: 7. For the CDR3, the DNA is TGTGCCATCAGTGAGCCAACTAGCGGGAGGGCCGACTACAATGAGCAGTTCTTC. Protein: CAISEPTSGRADYNEQFF.

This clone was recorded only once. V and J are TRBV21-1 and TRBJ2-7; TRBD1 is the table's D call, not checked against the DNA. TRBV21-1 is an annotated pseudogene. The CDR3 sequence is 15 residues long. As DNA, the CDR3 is TGTGCCAGCAGCAAACGGGGACAGGGCTCCTACGAGCAGTACGTC. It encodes CASSKRGQGSYEQYV.

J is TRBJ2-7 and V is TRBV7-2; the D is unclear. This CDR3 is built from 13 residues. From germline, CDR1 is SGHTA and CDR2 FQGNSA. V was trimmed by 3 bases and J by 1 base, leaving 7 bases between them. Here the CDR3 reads CASSLADSYEQYF. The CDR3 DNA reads TGTGCCAGCAGCTTGGCGGATTCCTACGAGCAGTACTTC.

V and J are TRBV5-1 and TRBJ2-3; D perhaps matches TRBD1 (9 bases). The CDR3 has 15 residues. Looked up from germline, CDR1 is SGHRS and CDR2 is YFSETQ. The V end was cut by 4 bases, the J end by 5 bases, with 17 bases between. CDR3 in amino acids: CASSREGQGLDTQYF. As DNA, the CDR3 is TGCGCCAGCAGCCGGGAGGGACAGGGATTAGATACGCAGTATTTT. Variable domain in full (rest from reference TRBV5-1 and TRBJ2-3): KAGVTQTPRYLIKTRGQQVTLSCSPISGHRSVSWYQQTPGQGLQFLFEYFSETQRNKGNFPGRFSGRQFSNSRSEMNVSTLELGDSALYLCASSREGQGLDTQYFGPGTRLTVL.